Presented here are 20 T cell receptor beta chains from one specimen sequenced in a study of cytomegalovirus exposure and HLA in healthy donors. Amplification used 60 Vbeta primers and 13 Jbeta primers. TCRdb's copy holds only in-frame clones and misses some; the assay was immunoSEQ multiplex PCR. The sample has tens of thousands of clones, roughly 80% seen once; the top ten hold 14% to 15%. Sequenced: PBMCs. Receptors were obtained from a woman between 35 and 50 years old in good health and CMV-seropositive.

The gene calls are TRBV11-2 and TRBJ2-5; 10 bases fit TRBD2. CDR3 size: 16 residues. The ends lost 5 bases at V and 7 bases at J; junction bases unmatched: 13. The germline V gene has CDR1 SGHAT and CDR2 FQNNGV. The CDR3 region has the DNA TGTGCCAGCAGCCCCTTAGCGGGGGGCCCACAGGGGACCCAGTACTTC. Residues: CASSPLAGGPQGTQYF.

J is TRBJ2-3 and V is TRBV7-2; D call uncertain. There are 15 residues in the CDR3. Trimming removed 0 bases at V and 3 bases at J, with 10 bases between. Germline-derived CDR1 and CDR2 are SGHTA and FQGNSA. The CDR3 is CASSLANSRTDTQYF. As DNA, the CDR3 is TGTGCCAGCAGCTTAGCAAACAGTCGGACAGATACGCAGTATTTT.

The chain employs TRBV2 and TRBJ2-3, with 7 bases aligning to TRBD1. Germline lookup yields CDR1 SNHLY and CDR2 FYNNEI. Trimming cost V 9 bases and J 1 base; bases outside gene matches: 7. This CDR3 spans 14 amino acids. The CDR3 DNA reads as TGTGCCAGAGAGGGGGCTCTCGGCACAGATACGCAGTATTTT. Translating it yields CAREGALGTDTQYF. The full variable domain, completed using reference TRBV2 and TRBJ2-3, is EPEVTQTPSHQVTQMGQEVILRCVPISNHLYFYWYRQILGQKVEFLVSFYNNEISEKSEIFDDQFSVERPDGSNFTLKIRSTKLEDSAMYFCAREGALGTDTQYFGPGTRLTVL.

The chain recombines TRBV19 with TRBJ1-5; the match to TRBD1 covers 10 bases. The CDR3 extends over 18 amino acids. The germline CDR1 and CDR2 sequences are LNHDA and SQIVND (reference sequence). The junction had 12 bases not matched to a gene; V was cut back by 0 bases and J by 7 bases. CDR3 protein: CASSIDLMTGGARQPQHF. The CDR3 DNA follows: TGTGCCAGTAGTATAGATCTGATGACAGGGGGCGCGAGGCAGCCCCAGCATTTT.

Remarks on this clone: The same CDR3 also results from other DNA sequences found in this sample. V gene TRBV30 combines with J gene TRBJ1-1; D not resolved. This CDR3 contains 14 residues. V lost 0 bases and J 5 bases, leaving 13 bases between the germline ends. Germline CDR1 is GTSNPN and CDR2 is SVGIG (reference sequence). In nucleotides, the CDR3 is TGTGCCTGGAGTGTACCGTTGGGCGGGACTGAAGCTTTCTTT. Translated, it gives CAWSVPLGGTEAFF.

This clone was found a few times. This chain connects TRBV11-2 to TRBJ2-4; TRBD1 is a possible D gene (5 bases). This CDR3 has 15 residues. Germline V gene lookup returns CDR1 SGHAT and CDR2 FQNNGV. V shed 4 bases and J shed 5 bases, with 15 bases lying between them. In DNA, the CDR3 is TGTGCCAGCAGCTCCCCAGGGTGGTGGGAAAACATTCAGTACTTC. As protein: CASSSPGWWENIQYF.

V usage is TRBV2 and J usage is TRBJ2-2, with a tentative D call TRBD2 (7 bases). Germline V gene sequence: CDR1 SNHLY, CDR2 FYNNEI. This CDR3 comprises 16 residues. The V and J ends lost 3 bases and 3 bases respectively, with 14 bases between them. In DNA, the CDR3 is TGTGCCAGCAGTGACTCGGGGGGCAGGTACACCGGGGAGCTGTTTTTT. Its translation: CASSDSGGRYTGELFF.

The chain couples TRBV5-1 to TRBJ2-5, with D perhaps TRBD1 (5 bases). Germline V gene lookup returns CDR1 SGHRS and CDR2 YFSETQ. The CDR3 runs 14 residues. Trimming took off 0 bases at V and 2 bases at J, with 8 bases between the two ends. In DNA, the CDR3 is TGCGCCAGCAGCTTGGGGGCAGGGCAAGAGACCCAGTACTTC. This sequence encodes CASSLGAGQETQYF. The full variable domain, with the rest looked up from reference TRBV5-1 and TRBJ2-5, is KAGVTQTPRYLIKTRGQQVTLSCSPISGHRSVSWYQQTPGQGLQFLFEYFSETQRNKGNFPGRFSGRQFSNSRSEMNVSTLELGDSALYLCASSLGAGQETQYFGPGTRLLVL.

The V gene is TRBV7-8, the J gene TRBJ1-4, with 7 bases fitting TRBD1. Trimming took 5 bases from V and 2 from J; bases not matched to a gene: 5. Germline V gene data show CDR1 as SGHVS and CDR2 as FQNEAQ. CDR3 length equals 15 residues. CDR3 coding DNA: TGTGCCAGCAGCGGCCTGACAGGGACTAATGAAAAACTGTTTTTT. Encoded protein: CASSGLTGTNEKLFF. The full variable domain, in which reference TRBV7-8 and TRBJ1-4 provide the parts outside the CDR3, is GAGVSQSPRYKVAKRGQDVALRCDPISGHVSLFWYQQALGQGPEFLTYFQNEAQLDKSGLPSDRFFAERPEGSVSTLKIQRTQQEDSAVYLCASSGLTGTNEKLFFGSGTQLSVL.

This clone was seen more than once but under ten times. The chain couples TRBV28 to TRBJ2-1; the match to TRBD2 covers 10 bases. The CDR3 consists of 16 residues. Germline V CDR1 and CDR2: MDHEN, SYDVKM. The V gene end was trimmed by 5 bases and the J gene end by 1 base; junction bases not matched to a gene: 5. The CDR3 loop reads CASSTLAGESYNEQFF. CDR3 coding DNA: TGTGCCAGCAGTACCCTAGCGGGGGAATCCTACAATGAGCAGTTCTTC.

V is TRBV6-5 and J is TRBJ2-1; D is unresolved. Looked up from germline, CDR1 is MNHEY and CDR2 is SVGAGI. The length of the CDR3 is 12 residues. The ends were cut back, 0 bases at V and 7 bases at J, with 4 bases in the middle. CDR3 DNA sequence: TGTGCCAGCAGTTACTCCGGGAATGAGCAGTTCTTC. Translated, it gives CASSYSGNEQFF.

This chain joins TRBV28 and TRBJ1-1; a possible D gene is TRBD1 (5 bases). The CDR3 is made up of 12 amino acids. Looked up from germline, CDR1 is MDHEN and CDR2 is SYDVKM. V lost 4 bases and J 4 bases, leaving 7 bases between the germline ends. CDR3 sequence: CASSSTVTEAFF. Here the CDR3 DNA reads TGTGCCAGCAGTTCGACAGTCACTGAAGCTTTCTTT.

This rearrangement joins TRBV27 to TRBJ1-5, with D perhaps TRBD1 (6 bases). Looked up from germline, CDR1 is MNHEY and CDR2 is SMNVEV (reference sequence). The V end lost 6 bases, the J end lost 3 bases, and 9 bases lay between the germline ends. The length of the CDR3 is 13 residues. The CDR3 region has the DNA TGTGCCAGCAGGACAGGTGACAATCAGCCCCAGCATTTT. This sequence encodes CASRTGDNQPQHF.

The chain couples TRBV30 to TRBJ2-1; D is possibly TRBD2 (5 bases). V lost 2 bases to trimming and J lost 0 bases, with 17 bases between them. Germline values: CDR1 GTSNPN, CDR2 SVGIG (reference sequence). This CDR3 spans 17 amino acids. The CDR3 loop reads CAWSPRGVTSSYNEQFF. CDR3 in DNA: TGTGCCTGGAGTCCCCGGGGAGTCACGAGCTCCTACAATGAGCAGTTCTTC.

The V call is TRBV7-2, the J call TRBJ2-3; 8 bases are a match to TRBD1. The CDR3 has 14 residues. V lost 5 bases and J lost 4; bases outside the gene matches: 5. Germline V gives CDR1 SGHTA, CDR2 FQGNSA. Here the CDR3 reads CASSDRGSPDTQYF. The CDR3 region has the DNA TGTGCCAGCAGCGACAGGGGTTCCCCAGATACGCAGTATTTT.

The CDR3 DNA follows: TGTGCCAGCTCGGGAGTGTACGAGCAGTACTTC. Translation gives CASSGVYEQYF. This rearrangement joins TRBV2 to TRBJ2-5, with D possibly TRBD2 on 6 matching bases. The end of the DNA is better explained by TRBJ2-7, so the J call may be wrong. The CDR3 extends over 11 amino acids. Germline assignment: CDR1 SNHLY and CDR2 FYNNEI.

The rearrangement joins TRBV19 to TRBJ1-2; 8 positions agree with TRBD1. With 2 bases clipped from V and 4 bases from J, the junction kept 3 bases outside the gene matches. CDR1 and CDR2 from the germline V gene are LNHDA and SQIVND (reference sequence). The CDR3 extends over 14 amino acids. In DNA, the CDR3 is TGTGCCAGTAGTATATGGGACAGGCCCTATGGCTACACCTTC. It is translated as CASSIWDRPYGYTF.

This clone has just one count. The chain uses TRBV2 and TRBJ1-3; D call uncertain. V lost 6 bases and J lost 2, with 11 bases in between. The CDR3 is 14 amino acids. CDR1 and CDR2 (germline): SNHLY, FYNNEI. The CDR3 spells CASSAAGAGNTIYF. The CDR3 region has the DNA TGTGCCAGCAGCGCCGCGGGAGCTGGAAACACCATATATTTT.

CDR3 sequence (DNA): TGTGCCAGCAGTTTAAGTCCCCCTAGCGGGTCCTACGAGCAGTACTTC. This codes for CASSLSPPSGSYEQYF. The chain is built from TRBV27 and TRBJ2-7; 8 nucleotides match TRBD2. This CDR3 has 16 amino acids. Germline-derived CDR1 and CDR2 are MNHEY and SMNVEV (reference sequence). V shed 2 bases, J shed 1 base, and the junction held 7 bases outside the gene matches.

The chain has TRBV10-2 and TRBJ2-7; D gene uncertain. CDR3 size: 14 residues. Trimming removed 2 bases at V and 3 bases at J, with 11 bases between. Germline V gene lookup returns CDR1 WSHSY and CDR2 SAAADI. CDR3 residues: CASSEAVSGYEQYF. The CDR3 DNA reads as TGCGCCAGCAGTGAGGCCGTCTCAGGCTACGAGCAGTACTTC.